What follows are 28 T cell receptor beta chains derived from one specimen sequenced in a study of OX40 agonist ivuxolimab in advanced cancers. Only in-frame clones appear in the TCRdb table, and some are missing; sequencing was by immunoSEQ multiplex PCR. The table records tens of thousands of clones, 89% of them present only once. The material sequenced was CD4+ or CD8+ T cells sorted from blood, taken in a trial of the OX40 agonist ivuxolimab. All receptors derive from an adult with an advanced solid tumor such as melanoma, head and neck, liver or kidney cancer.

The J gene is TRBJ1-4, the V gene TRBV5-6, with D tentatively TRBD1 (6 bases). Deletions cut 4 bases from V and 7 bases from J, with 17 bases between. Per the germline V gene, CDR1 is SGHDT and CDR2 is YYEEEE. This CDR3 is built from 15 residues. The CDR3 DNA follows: TGTGCCAGCAGCCAGGACAGCCCGTATGGTGAAAAACTGTTTTTT. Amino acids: CASSQDSPYGEKLFF.

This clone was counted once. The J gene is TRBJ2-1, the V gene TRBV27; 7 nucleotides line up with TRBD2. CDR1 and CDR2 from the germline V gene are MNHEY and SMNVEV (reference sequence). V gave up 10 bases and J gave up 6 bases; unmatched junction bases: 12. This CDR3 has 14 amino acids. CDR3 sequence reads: CATSRNWGGNEQFF. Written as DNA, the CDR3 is TGTGCCACCTCCAGAAATTGGGGGGGCAATGAGCAGTTCTTC.

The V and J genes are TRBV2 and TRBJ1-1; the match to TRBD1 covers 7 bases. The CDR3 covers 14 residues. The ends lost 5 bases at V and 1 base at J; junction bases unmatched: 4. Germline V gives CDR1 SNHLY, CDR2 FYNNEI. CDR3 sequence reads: CASSNRGRNTEAFF. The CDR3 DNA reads TGTGCCAGCAGTAACAGGGGTAGGAACACTGAAGCTTTCTTT.

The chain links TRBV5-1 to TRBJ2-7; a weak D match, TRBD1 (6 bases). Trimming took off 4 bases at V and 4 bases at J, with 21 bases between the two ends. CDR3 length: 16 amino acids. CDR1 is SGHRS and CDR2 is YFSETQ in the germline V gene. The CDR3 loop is CASSQTYSHRAYEQYF. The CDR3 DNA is TGCGCCAGCAGCCAAACCTACTCCCACAGGGCTTACGAGCAGTACTTC.

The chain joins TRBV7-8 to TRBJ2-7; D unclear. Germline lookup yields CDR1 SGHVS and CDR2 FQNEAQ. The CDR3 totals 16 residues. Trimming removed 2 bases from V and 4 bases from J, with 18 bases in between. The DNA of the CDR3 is TGTGCCAGCAGCTTACTCTCTGGTGGGTTCCGATACGAGCAGTACTTC. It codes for CASSLLSGGFRYEQYF. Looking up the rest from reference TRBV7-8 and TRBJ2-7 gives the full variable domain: GAGVSQSPRYKVAKRGQDVALRCDPISGHVSLFWYQQALGQGPEFLTYFQNEAQLDKSGLPSDRFFAERPEGSVSTLKIQRTQQEDSAVYLCASSLLSGGFRYEQYFGPGTRLTVT.

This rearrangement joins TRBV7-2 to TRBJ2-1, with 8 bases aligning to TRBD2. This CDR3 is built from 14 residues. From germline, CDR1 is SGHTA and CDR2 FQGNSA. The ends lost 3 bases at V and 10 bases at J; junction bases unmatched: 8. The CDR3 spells CASSFTAGAWEQFF. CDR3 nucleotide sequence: TGTGCCAGCAGCTTTACAGCGGGGGCCTGGGAGCAGTTCTTC.

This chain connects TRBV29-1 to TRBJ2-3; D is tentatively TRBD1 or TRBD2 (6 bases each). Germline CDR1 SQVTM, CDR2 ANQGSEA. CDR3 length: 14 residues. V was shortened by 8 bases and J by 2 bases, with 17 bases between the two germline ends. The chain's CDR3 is CSSGAQGHTDTQYF. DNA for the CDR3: TGCAGCTCGGGGGCGCAGGGGCACACAGATACGCAGTATTTT.

The CDR3 DNA is TGTGCCTGGAGTGTAGGCGCAGGGGAGGCTGGATCAGGAAACACCATATATTTT. Translation gives CAWSVGAGEAGSGNTIYF. This sequence joins TRBV30 and TRBJ1-3; weak D call: TRBD1 (6 bases). V shed 0 bases and J shed 4 bases, with 22 bases lying between them. The CDR3 extends over 18 amino acids. From germline, CDR1 is GTSNPN and CDR2 SVGIG (reference sequence).

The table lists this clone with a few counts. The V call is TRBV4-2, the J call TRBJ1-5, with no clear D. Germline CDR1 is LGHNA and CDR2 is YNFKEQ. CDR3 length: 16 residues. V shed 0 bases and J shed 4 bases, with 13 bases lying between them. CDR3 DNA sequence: TGTGCCAGCAGCCAAGATCTAGGGCAGCAGAATCAGCCCCAGCATTTT. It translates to CASSQDLGQQNQPQHF.

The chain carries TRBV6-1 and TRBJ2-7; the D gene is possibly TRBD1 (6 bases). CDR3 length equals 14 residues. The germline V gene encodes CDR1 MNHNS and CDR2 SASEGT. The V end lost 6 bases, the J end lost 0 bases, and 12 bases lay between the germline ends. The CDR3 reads CASRGTTYSYEQYF. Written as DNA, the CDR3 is TGTGCCAGCAGAGGGACAACCTACTCCTACGAGCAGTACTTC.

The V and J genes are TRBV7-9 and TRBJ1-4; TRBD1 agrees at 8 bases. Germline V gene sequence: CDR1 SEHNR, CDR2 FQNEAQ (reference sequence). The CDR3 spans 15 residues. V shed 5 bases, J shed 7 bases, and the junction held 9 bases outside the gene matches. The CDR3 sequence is CASSLREDRAEKLFF. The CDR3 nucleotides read TGTGCCAGCAGCCTTAGGGAGGACAGGGCTGAAAAACTGTTTTTT.

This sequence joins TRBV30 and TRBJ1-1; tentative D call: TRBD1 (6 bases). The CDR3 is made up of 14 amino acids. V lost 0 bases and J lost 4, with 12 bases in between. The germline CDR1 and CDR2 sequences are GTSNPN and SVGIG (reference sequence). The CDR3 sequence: CAWSVRGHPTEAFF. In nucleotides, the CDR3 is TGTGCCTGGAGTGTACGGGGGCACCCCACTGAAGCTTTCTTT.

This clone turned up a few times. The CDR3 sequence: CASPAQGRGTGELFF. The DNA for the CDR3 is TGTGCCAGCCCCGCACAGGGAAGGGGCACCGGGGAGCTGTTTTTT. The gene calls are TRBV18 and TRBJ2-2, with D possibly being TRBD1 (6 bases). The CDR3 contains 15 residues. The germline V gene has CDR1 KGHSH and CDR2 LQKENI. V was cut by 8 bases and J by 4 bases, with 17 bases left in between.

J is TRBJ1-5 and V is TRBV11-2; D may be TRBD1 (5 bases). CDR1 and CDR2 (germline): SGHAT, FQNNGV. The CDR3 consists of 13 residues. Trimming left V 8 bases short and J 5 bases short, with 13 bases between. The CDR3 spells CASSPRVDQPQHF. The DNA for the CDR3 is TGTGCCAGCTCCCCCAGGGTAGATCAGCCCCAGCATTTT.

CDR3 nucleotides: TGTGCCAGCAGTGTATGGGACAGGGCTTTCGACGGCTACACCTTC. It encodes CASSVWDRAFDGYTF. The chain couples TRBV2 to TRBJ1-2, with 9 bases lining up with TRBD1. This CDR3 spans 15 amino acids. Germline V gene data show CDR1 as SNHLY and CDR2 as FYNNEI. After removal of 4 bases from V and 8 bases from J, the junction contained 11 bases not matched to a gene.

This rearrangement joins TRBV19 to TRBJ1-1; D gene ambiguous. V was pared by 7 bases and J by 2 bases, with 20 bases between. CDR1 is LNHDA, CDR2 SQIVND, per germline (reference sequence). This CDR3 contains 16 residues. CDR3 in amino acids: CASTSSWTLLNTEAFF. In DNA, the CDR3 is TGTGCCAGTACTTCATCGTGGACGCTCCTTAACACTGAAGCTTTCTTT.

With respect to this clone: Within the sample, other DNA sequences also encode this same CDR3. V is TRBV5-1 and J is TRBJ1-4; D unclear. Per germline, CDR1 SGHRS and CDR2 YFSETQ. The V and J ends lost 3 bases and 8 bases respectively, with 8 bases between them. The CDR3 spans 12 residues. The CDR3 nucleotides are TGCGCCAGCAGCTCGCAAGGGGAAAAACTGTTTTTT. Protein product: CASSSQGEKLFF.

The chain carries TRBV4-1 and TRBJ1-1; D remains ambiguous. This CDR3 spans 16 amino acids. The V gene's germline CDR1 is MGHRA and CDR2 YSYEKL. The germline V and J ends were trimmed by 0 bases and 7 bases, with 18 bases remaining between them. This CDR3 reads CASSQDMTPRDIEAFF. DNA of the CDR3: TGCGCCAGCAGCCAAGATATGACTCCCCGCGACATTGAAGCTTTCTTT.

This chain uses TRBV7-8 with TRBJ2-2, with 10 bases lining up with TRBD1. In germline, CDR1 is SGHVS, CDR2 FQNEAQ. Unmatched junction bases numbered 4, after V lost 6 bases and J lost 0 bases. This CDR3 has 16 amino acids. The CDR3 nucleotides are TGTGCCAGCAGTTTTGGACAGGGGGCGAACACCGGGGAGCTGTTTTTT. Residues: CASSFGQGANTGELFF.

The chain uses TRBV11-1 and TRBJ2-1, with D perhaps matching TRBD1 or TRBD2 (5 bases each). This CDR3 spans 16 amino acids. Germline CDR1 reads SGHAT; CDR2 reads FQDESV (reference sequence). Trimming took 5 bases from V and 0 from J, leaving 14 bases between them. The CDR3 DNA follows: TGTGCCAGCAGCAAGCCGAGGGGCGGCTCCTACAATGAGCAGTTCTTC. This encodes CASSKPRGGSYNEQFF. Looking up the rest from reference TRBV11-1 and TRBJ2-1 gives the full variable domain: EAEVAQSPRYKITEKSQAVAFWCDPISGHATLYWYRQILGQGPELLVQFQDESVVDDSQLPKDRFSAERLKGVDSTLKIQPAELGDSAMYLCASSKPRGGSYNEQFFGPGTRLTVL.

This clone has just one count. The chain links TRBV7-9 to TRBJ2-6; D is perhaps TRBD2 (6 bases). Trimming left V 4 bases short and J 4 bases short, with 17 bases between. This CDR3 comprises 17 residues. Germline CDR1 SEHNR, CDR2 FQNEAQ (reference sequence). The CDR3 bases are TGTGCCAGCAGCTCTGGGGGAGGACTGGAAGGGGCCAACGTCCTGACTTTC. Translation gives CASSSGGGLEGANVLTF. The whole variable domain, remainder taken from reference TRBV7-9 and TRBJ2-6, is DTGVSQNPRHKITKRGQNVTFRCDPISEHNRLYWYRQTLGQGPEFLTYFQNEAQLEKSRLLSDRFSAERPKGSFSTLEIQRTEQGDSAMYLCASSSGGGLEGANVLTFGAGSRLTVL.

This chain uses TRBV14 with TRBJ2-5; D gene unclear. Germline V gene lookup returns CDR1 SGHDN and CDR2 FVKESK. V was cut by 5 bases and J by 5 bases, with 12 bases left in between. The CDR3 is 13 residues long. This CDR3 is CASSGPLMETQYF. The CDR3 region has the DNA TGTGCCAGCAGCGGACCCTTGATGGAGACCCAGTACTTC.

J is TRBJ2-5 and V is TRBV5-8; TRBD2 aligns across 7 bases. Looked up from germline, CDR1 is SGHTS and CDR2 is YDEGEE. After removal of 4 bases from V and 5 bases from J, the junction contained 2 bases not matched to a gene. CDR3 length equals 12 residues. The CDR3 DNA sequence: TGTGCCAGCAGCCCAGCGGGGGAGACCCAGTACTTC. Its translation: CASSPAGETQYF.

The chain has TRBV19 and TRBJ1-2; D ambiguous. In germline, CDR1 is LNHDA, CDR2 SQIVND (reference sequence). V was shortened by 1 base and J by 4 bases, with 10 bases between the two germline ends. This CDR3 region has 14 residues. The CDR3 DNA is TGTGCCAGTAGTATAGTCCAGGACGTCTATGGCTACACCTTC. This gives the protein CASSIVQDVYGYTF.

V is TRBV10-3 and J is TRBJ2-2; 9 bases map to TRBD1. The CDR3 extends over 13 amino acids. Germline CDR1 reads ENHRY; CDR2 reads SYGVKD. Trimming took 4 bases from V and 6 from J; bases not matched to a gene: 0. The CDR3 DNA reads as TGTGCCATCAGTGGACAGGGGGCCGGGGAGCTGTTTTTT. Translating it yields CAISGQGAGELFF.

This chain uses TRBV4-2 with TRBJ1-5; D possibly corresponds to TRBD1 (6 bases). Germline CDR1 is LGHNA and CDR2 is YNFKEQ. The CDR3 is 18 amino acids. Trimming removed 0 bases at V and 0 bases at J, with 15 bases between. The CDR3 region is CASSQDPIQGYSNQPQHF. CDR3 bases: TGTGCCAGCAGCCAAGACCCTATACAGGGTTATAGCAATCAGCCCCAGCATTTT.

The CDR3 DNA is TGTGCCAGCAGTGAAGAGCGTCGTCATGAAAAACTGTTTTTT. Translation: CASSEERRHEKLFF. This chain links TRBV2 with TRBJ1-4; D is ambiguous. Germline CDR1 is SNHLY and CDR2 is FYNNEI. This CDR3 region has 14 residues. Deletions cut 1 base from V and 6 bases from J, with 9 bases between.

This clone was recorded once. The chain's CDR3 is CASSMGQGPYGYTF. The CDR3 DNA sequence: TGTGCCAGCAGCATGGGACAGGGCCCATATGGCTACACCTTC. The gene calls are TRBV9 and TRBJ1-2, with 9 bases matching TRBD1. In germline, CDR1 is SGDLS, CDR2 YYNGEE. The CDR3 has 14 residues. J gave up 5 bases and V 4 bases, and 6 bases lay outside the gene matches.